This TCR beta chain derives from a study of CD8+ T cells in alopecia areata. The wider study: After 6 to 18 months of tofacitinib, follow-up continued 6 months off drug. Regarding the study as a whole: Between patients, shared TCR sequences were less clear than in mice. This was possibly due in part to HLA diversity in the patient population. Association of baseline CD8+ expansion with response is uncertain owing to one nonresponder.

In this sample, this clone turned up a few times. Antigen: not known. RNA was extracted and reverse transcribed into cDNA as the sequencing template. Generated by immunoSEQ multiplex PCR, the TCRdb table keeps only in-frame clones and is missing some. The sample comprises around 170,000 clones, roughly 46% of which are singletons, and over 9% rests with the top ten. Sample treatment: oral pan-JAK inhibitor, 5-10 mg twice daily. This receptor was identified in a human donor with alopecia areata. The sample was CD8+ T cells sorted from blood, taken at approximately week 51, from a patient treated with tofacitinib.

Here the CDR3 DNA reads TGTGCCAGCAGCTCAACCCGGGACATAACCTACGAGCAGTACTTC. Its protein product is CASSSTRDITYEQYF. The J gene is TRBJ2-7, the V gene TRBV7-9, with D maybe TRBD1 (6 bases). CDR1 is SEHNR and CDR2 is FQNEAQ in the germline V gene (reference sequence). The CDR3 runs 15 residues. V was shortened by 4 bases and J by 2 bases, with 15 bases between the two germline ends.